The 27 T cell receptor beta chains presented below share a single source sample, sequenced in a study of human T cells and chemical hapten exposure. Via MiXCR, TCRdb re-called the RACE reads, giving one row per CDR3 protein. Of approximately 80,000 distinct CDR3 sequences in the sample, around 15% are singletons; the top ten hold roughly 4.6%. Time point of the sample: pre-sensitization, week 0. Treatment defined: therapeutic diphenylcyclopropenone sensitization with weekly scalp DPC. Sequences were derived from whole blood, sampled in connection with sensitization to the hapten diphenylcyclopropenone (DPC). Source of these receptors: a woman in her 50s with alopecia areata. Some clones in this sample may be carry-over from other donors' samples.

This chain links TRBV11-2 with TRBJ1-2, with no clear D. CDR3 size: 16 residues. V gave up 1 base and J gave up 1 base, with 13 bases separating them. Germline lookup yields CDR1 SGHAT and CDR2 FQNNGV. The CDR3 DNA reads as TGTGCCAGCAGCTTAGTAAACCGAACCCATAACTATGGCTACACCTTC. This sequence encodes CASSLVNRTHNYGYTF.

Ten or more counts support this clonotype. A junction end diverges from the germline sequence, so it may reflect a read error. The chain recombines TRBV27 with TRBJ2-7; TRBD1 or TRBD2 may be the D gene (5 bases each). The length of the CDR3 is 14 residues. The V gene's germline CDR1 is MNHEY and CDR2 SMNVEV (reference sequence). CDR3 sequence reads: CASSLGRSSYEQYF. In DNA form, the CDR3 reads TGCGCCAGCAGCTTGGGACGGAGCTCCTACGAGCAGTACTTC.

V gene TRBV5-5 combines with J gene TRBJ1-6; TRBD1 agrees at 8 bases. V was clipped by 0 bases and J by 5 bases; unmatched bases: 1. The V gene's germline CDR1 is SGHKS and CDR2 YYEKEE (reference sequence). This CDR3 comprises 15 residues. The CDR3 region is CASSLADRDNSPLHF. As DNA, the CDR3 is TGTGCCAGCAGCTTGGCGGACAGGGATAATTCACCCCTCCACTTT.

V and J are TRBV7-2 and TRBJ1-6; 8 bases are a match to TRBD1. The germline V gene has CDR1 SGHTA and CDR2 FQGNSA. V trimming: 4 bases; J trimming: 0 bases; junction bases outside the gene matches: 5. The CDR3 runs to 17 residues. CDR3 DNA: TGTGCCAGCAGCTCCAACAGGGGGAGCTCCTATAATTCACCCCTCCACTTT. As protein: CASSSNRGSSYNSPLHF.

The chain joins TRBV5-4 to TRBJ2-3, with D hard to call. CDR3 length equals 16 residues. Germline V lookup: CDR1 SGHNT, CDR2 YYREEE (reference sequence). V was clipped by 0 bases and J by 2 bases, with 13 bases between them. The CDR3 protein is CASSLGSRSPTDTQYF. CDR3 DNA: TGTGCCAGCAGCTTGGGGTCCCGGAGCCCCACAGATACGCAGTATTTT.

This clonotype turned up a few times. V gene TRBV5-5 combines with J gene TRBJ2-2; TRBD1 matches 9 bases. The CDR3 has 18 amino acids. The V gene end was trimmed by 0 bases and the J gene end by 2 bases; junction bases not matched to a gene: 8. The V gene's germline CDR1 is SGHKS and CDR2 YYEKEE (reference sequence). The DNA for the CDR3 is TGTGCCAGCAGCTTGGCGCCTGGGACAGGGATTAACACCGGGGAGCTGTTTTTT. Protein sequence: CASSLAPGTGINTGELFF.

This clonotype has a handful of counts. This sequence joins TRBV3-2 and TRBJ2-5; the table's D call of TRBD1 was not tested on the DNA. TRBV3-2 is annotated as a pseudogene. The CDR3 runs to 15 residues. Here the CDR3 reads CASSQEWDKQETQYF. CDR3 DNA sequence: TGTGCCAGCAGCCAAGAGTGGGACAAGCAAGAGACCCAGTACTTC.

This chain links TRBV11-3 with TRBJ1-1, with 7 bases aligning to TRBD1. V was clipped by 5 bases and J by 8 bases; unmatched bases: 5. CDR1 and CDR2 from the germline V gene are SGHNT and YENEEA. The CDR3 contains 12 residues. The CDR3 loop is CASSTRQGEAFF. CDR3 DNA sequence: TGTGCCAGCAGCACCAGACAGGGAGAAGCTTTCTTT.

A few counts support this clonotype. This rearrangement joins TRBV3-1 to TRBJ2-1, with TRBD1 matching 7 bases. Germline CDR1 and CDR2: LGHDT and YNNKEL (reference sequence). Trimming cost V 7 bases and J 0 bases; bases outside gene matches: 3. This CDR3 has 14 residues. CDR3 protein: CASTTGSSYNEQFF. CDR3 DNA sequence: TGTGCCAGCACGACAGGGAGCTCCTACAATGAGCAGTTCTTC.

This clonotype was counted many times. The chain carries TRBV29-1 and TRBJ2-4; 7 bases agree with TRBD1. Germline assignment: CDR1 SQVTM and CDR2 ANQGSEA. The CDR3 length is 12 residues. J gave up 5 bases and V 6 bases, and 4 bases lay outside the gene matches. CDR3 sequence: CSVGQPQNIQYF. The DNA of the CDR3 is TGCAGCGTGGGACAGCCCCAAAACATTCAGTACTTC.

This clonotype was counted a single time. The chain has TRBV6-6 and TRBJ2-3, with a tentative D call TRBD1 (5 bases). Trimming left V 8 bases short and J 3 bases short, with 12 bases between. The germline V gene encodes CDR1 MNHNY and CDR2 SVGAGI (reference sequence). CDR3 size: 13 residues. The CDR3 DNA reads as TGTGCCAGCGTCACCAGGGCGACAGATACGCAGTATTTT. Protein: CASVTRATDTQYF.

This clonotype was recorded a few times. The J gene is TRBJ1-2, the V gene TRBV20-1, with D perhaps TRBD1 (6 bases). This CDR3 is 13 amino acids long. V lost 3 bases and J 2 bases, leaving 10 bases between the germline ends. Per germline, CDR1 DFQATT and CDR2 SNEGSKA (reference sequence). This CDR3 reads CSASEGGNYGYTF. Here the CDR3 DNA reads TGCAGTGCTAGTGAAGGGGGGAACTATGGCTACACCTTC.

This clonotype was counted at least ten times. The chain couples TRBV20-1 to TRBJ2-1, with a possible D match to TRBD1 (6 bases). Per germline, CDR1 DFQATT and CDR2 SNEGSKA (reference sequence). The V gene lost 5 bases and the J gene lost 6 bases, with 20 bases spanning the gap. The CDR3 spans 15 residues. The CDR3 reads CSAPGEHRVGNEQFF. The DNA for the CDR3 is TGCAGTGCTCCAGGGGAGCACAGGGTAGGCAATGAGCAGTTCTTC.

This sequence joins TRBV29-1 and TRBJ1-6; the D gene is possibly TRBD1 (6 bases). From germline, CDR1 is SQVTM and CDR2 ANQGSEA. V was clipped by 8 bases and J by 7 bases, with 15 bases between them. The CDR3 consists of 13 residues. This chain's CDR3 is CSIRTVANSPLHF. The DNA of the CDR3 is TGCAGCATCCGGACAGTCGCAAATTCACCCCTCCACTTT.

For the CDR3, the DNA is TGTGCCAGCAGCTTACAACCCACCACCTACGAGCAGTACTTC. It translates to CASSLQPTTYEQYF. The chain employs TRBV7-9 and TRBJ2-7; D gene ambiguous. V was clipped by 2 bases and J by 2 bases, with 10 bases between them. Germline-derived CDR1 and CDR2 are SEHNR and FQNEAQ (reference sequence). The CDR3 totals 14 residues. Full variable domain (outside the CDR3, taken from reference TRBV7-9 and TRBJ2-7): DTGVSQNPRHKITKRGQNVTFRCDPISEHNRLYWYRQTLGQGPEFLTYFQNEAQLEKSRLLSDRFSAERPKGSFSTLEIQRTEQGDSAMYLCASSLQPTTYEQYFGPGTRLTVT.

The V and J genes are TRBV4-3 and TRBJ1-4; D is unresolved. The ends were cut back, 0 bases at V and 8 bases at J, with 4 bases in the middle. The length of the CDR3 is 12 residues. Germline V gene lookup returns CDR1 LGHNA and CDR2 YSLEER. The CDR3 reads CASSQDREKLFF. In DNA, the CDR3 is TGCGCCAGCAGCCAAGATCGGGAAAAACTGTTTTTT.

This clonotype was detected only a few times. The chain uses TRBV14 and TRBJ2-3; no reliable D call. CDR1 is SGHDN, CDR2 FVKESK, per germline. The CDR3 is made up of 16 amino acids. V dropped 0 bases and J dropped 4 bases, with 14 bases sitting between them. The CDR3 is CASSQDLGSFPDTQYF. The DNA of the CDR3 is TGTGCCAGCAGCCAAGATCTCGGCAGTTTCCCAGATACGCAGTATTTT.

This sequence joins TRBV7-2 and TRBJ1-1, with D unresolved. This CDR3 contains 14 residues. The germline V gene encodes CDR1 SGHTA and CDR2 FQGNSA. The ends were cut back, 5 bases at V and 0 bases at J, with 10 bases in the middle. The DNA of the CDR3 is TGTGCCAGCAGCCCCCGGACCATGAACACTGAAGCTTTCTTT. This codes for CASSPRTMNTEAFF.

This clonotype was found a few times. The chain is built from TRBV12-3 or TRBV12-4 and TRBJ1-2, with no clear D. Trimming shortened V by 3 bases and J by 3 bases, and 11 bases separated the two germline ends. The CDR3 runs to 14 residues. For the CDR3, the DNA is TGTGCCAGCAGTTTTCAGGCGGATTACTATGGCTACACCTTC. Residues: CASSFQADYYGYTF.

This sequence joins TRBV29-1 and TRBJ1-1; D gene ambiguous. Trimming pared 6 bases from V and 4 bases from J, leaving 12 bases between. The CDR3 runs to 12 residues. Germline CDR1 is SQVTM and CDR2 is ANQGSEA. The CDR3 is CSVTSDSTEAFF. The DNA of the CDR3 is TGCAGCGTCACCTCAGATTCCACTGAAGCTTTCTTT.

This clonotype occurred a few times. CDR3: CASSLVGSFNNEQFF. The CDR3 DNA reads TGTGCCAGCAGTTTAGTGGGGAGTTTCAACAATGAGCAGTTCTTC. The chain employs TRBV12-3 or TRBV12-4 and TRBJ2-1, with a tentative D call TRBD2 (5 bases). V lost 1 base, J lost 5 bases, and 12 bases lay in between. This CDR3 is built from 15 residues.

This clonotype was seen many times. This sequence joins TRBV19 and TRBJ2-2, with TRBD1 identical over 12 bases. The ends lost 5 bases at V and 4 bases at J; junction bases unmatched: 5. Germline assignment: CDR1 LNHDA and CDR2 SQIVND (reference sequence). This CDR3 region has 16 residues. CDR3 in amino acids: CASSLGQGAGTGELFF. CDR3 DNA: TGTGCCAGTAGTCTGGGACAGGGGGCTGGCACCGGGGAGCTGTTTTTT.

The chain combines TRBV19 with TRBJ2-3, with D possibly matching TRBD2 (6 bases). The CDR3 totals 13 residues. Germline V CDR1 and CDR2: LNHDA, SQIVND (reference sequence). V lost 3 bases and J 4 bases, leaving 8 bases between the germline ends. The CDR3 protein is CASSIGGADTQYF. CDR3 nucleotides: TGTGCCAGTAGTATCGGGGGTGCAGATACGCAGTATTTT.

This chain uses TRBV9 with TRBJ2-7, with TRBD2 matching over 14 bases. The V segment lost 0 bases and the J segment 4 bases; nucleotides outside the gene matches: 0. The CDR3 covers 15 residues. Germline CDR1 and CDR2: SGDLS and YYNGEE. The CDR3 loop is CASSVGLAGGYEQYF. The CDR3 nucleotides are TGTGCCAGCAGCGTAGGACTAGCGGGAGGGTACGAGCAGTACTTC. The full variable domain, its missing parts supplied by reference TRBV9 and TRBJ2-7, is DSGVTQTPKHLITATGQRVTLRCSPRSGDLSVYWYQQSLDQGLQFLIQYYNGEERAKGNILERFSAQQFPDLHSELNLSSLELGDSALYFCASSVGLAGGYEQYFGPGTRLTVT.

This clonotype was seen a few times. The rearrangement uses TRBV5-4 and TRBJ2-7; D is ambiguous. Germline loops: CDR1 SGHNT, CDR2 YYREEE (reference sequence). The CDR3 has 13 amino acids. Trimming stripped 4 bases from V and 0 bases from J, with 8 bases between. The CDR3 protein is CASSGKDSYEQYF. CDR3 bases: TGTGCCAGCAGCGGGAAGGACTCCTACGAGCAGTACTTC. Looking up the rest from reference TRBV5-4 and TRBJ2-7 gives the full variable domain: ETGVTQSPTHLIKTRGQQVTLRCSSQSGHNTVSWYQQALGQGPQFIFQYYREEENGRGNFPPRFSGLQFPNYSSELNVNALELDDSALYLCASSGKDSYEQYFGPGTRLTVT.

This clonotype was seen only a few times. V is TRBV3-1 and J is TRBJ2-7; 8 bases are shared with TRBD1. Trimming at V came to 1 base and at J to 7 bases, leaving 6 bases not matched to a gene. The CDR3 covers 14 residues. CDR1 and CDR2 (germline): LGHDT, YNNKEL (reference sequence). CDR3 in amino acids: CASSQGRGLAEQYF. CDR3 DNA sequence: TGTGCCAGCAGCCAAGGCAGGGGGCTAGCTGAGCAGTACTTC.

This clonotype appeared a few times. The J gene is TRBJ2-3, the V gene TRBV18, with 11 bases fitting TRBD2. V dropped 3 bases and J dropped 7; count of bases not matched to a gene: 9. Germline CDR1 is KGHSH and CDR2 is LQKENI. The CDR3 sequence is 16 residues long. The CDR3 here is CASSPPSSGRANTQYF. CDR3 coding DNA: TGTGCCAGCTCACCCCCGAGTAGCGGGAGGGCTAATACGCAGTATTTT.